A single sample is the source of the 3 T cell receptor beta chains below, sequenced in a study of cytomegalovirus exposure and HLA in healthy donors. Researchers ran the PCR with 60 Vbeta and 13 Jbeta primers. Sequencing used immunoSEQ multiplex PCR; TCRdb keeps in-frame clones, though not all of them. The sample shows roughly 190,000 clones, 85% to 90% of them seen only once. The source material was PBMCs. Receptors originate from a woman between 18 and 29 years old in good health and CMV-seronegative.

V usage is TRBV11-3 and J usage is TRBJ2-7, with D possibly being TRBD2 (6 bases). Trimming cost V 4 bases and J 3 bases, with 7 bases left between them. The CDR3 covers 12 residues. Germline assignment: CDR1 SGHNT and CDR2 YENEEA. CDR3 loop: CASSSGLYEQYF. Here the CDR3 DNA reads TGTGCCAGCAGCTCGGGACTCTACGAGCAGTACTTC.

This clone was picked up a small number of times. This rearrangement joins TRBV5-5 to TRBJ1-1; a possible D gene is TRBD1 (6 bases). Germline V gene lookup returns CDR1 SGHKS and CDR2 YYEKEE (reference sequence). The CDR3 is 12 residues long. Trimming removed 4 bases from V and 6 bases from J, with 10 bases in between. The CDR3 protein is CASSLRTAEAFF. Here the CDR3 DNA reads TGTGCCAGCAGCCTTCGGACAGCTGAAGCTTTCTTT.

The genes are TRBV18 and TRBJ2-2; TRBD1 aligns across 7 bases. The germline gives CDR1 KGHSH, CDR2 LQKENI. J was trimmed by 0 bases and V by 6 bases; bases with no gene match: 7. The CDR3 covers 16 residues. Here the CDR3 reads CASSPRGQPNTGELFF. DNA of the CDR3: TGTGCCAGCTCCCCAAGGGGACAGCCGAACACCGGGGAGCTGTTTTTT.